Each of the 5 T cell receptor beta chains below was sequenced from the same sample in a study of metastatic and nonmetastatic thyroid tumors. All patients reached thyroid surgery having received no treatment beforehand. TCRdb re-called the PCR reads with MiXCR. The table shows some 93,000 clones, with 10% to 15% occurring only once. What was sequenced was blood. All receptors derive from a female donor with papillary thyroid cancer or a benign thyroid nodule (not recorded which). Some clones in this sample may be carry-over from other donors' samples.

This clone was seen ten or more times. The V call is TRBV11-2, the J call TRBJ2-2; D may correspond to TRBD1 or TRBD2 (5 bases each). This CDR3 has 13 residues. V was pared by 1 base and J by 5 bases, with 5 bases between. CDR1 and CDR2 from the germline V gene are SGHAT and FQNNGV. As DNA, the CDR3 is TGTGCCAGCAGCTTAGGGGGGACCGGGGAGCTGTTTTTT. This encodes CASSLGGTGELFF.

This clone was seen only a few times. The chain joins TRBV28 to TRBJ2-7, with 13 bases lining up with TRBD2. V was pared by 4 bases and J by 5 bases, with 5 bases of the junction left unmatched. CDR3 length: 15 amino acids. Germline V lookup: CDR1 MDHEN, CDR2 SYDVKM. The CDR3 loop is CASSSRLAGGHEQYF. The CDR3 DNA reads as TGTGCCAGCAGTTCACGACTAGCGGGGGGCCACGAGCAGTACTTC.

About this clone itself: A much larger clone is a single base away; this may be a read error. In DNA, the CDR3 is TGTGCCAGTAGCTCTAACGGGCGGGAGGCCAGCTCCTACAATGAGCAGTTCTTC. It specifies CASSSNGREASSYNEQFF. The rearrangement links TRBV7-3 to TRBJ2-1; 8 nucleotides line up with TRBD2. CDR1 SGHTA and CDR2 FQGTGA come from the germline V gene. This CDR3 has 18 residues.

This clone has at least ten counts. A much larger clonotype is one base distant, so this may be a read error. The CDR3 reads CSARTGYSYEQYF. CDR3 DNA: TGCAGTGCTAGGACAGGGTATTCCTACGAGCAGTACTTC. This sequence joins TRBV20-1 and TRBJ2-7, with 7 nucleotides matching TRBD1. There are 13 residues in the CDR3. Per germline, CDR1 DFQATT and CDR2 SNEGSKA (reference sequence). V lost 3 bases to trimming and J lost 1 base; unmatched junction nucleotides: 3.

The gene calls are TRBV9 and TRBJ2-7; TRBD1 matches 10 bases. Losses at the gene ends were 4 bases for V and 0 bases for J; bases not matched to a gene: 4. The length of the CDR3 is 15 residues. In germline, CDR1 is SGDLS, CDR2 YYNGEE. CDR3 sequence (DNA): TGTGCCAGCAGCCCCCGGACAGGGGGCTCCTACGAGCAGTACTTC. Translation gives CASSPRTGGSYEQYF.